This is a list of T cell receptor beta chains from one sample in a study of blood T cell repertoires in COVID-19. Measured with immunoSEQ multiplex PCR; TCRdb has only the in-frame clones, and not every one. The sample has about 130,000 clones; 75% to 85% are singletons. The specimen sequenced was peripheral blood. The receptors shown here come from a woman aged 45-65 years with acute or convalescent COVID-19. The CDR3 runs from the conserved cysteine through the conserved F or W. The D gene is left open where the match is weak. Part of the rows lack a size; the others show once, few, many or a class for expanded clones.

size: few
V: TRBV18
J: TRBJ1-1
D: .
DNA: TGTGCCAGCTCACCAGTCTCAGACACGTTGAACACTGAAGCTTTCTTT
CDR3: CASSPVSDTLNTEAFF

size: once
V: TRBV30
J: TRBJ2-7
D: .
DNA: TGTGCCTGGAGTCTAAGCTACGAGCAGTACTTC
CDR3: CAWSLSYEQYF

size: .
V: TRBV30
J: TRBJ1-6
D: .
DNA: TGTGCCTGGAGGGTCCAGGGAATTGATAATTCACCCCTCCACTTT
CDR3: CAWRVQGIDNSPLHF

size: .
V: TRBV30
J: TRBJ1-5
D: .
DNA: TGTGCCTGCTCCACTCAGGGCGCCCATCAGCCCCAGCATTTT
CDR3: CACSTQGAHQPQHF

size: .
V: TRBV7-9
J: TRBJ2-7
D: TRBD2
DNA: TGTGCCAGCCGCGGGGGGGGGCCTAAGCGGGAGCCTCCAACCTTCTACGAGCAGTACTTC
CDR3: CASRGGGPKREPPTFYEQYF

size: .
V: TRBV7-9
J: TRBJ2-6
D: TRBD1
DNA: TGTGCCAGCAGCGGCTTGACAGGGCCTGGGGCCAACGTCCTGACTTTC
CDR3: CASSGLTGPGANVLTF

size: few
V: TRBV11-3
J: TRBJ2-1
D: TRBD2
DNA: TGTGCCAGCAGCCCCCAAACTAGCGGGAGTTACAATGAGCAGTTCTTC
CDR3: CASSPQTSGSYNEQFF

size: .
V: TRBV3-1/TRBV3-2
J: TRBJ1-2
D: .
DNA: TGTGCCAGCAGCCCACAGAGAATAATTAACTATGGCTACACCTTC
CDR3: CASSPQRIINYGYTF

size: .
V: TRBV6-5
J: TRBJ2-6
D: .
DNA: TGTGCCAGCAGCCCACAGTTCTCTGGGGCCAACGTCCTGACTTTC
CDR3: CASSPQFSGANVLTF

size: .
V: TRBV28
J: TRBJ2-2
D: .
DNA: TGTGCCAGCAGCCTGGGGGGAGGTGGCACCGGGGAGCTGTTTTTT
CDR3: CASSLGGGGTGELFF

size: .
V: TRBV12-3/TRBV12-4
J: TRBJ1-3
D: .
DNA: TGTGCCAGCAGTTGGAGCTCTGGAAACACCATATATTTT
CDR3: CASSWSSGNTIYF

size: .
V: TRBV12-3/TRBV12-4
J: TRBJ1-1
D: TRBD1
DNA: TGTGCCAGCAGTCGGGACAGTGAAGCTTTCTTT
CDR3: CASSRDSEAFF

size: .
V: TRBV9
J: TRBJ2-3
D: .
DNA: TGTGCCAGCAGCTCACGACTTTCCACAGATACGCAGTATTTT
CDR3: CASSSRLSTDTQYF

size: .
V: TRBV9
J: TRBJ2-7
D: .
DNA: TGTGCCAGCAGCGTAGGAGTCTACAGCTCCTACGAGCAGTACTTC
CDR3: CASSVGVYSSYEQYF

size: .
V: TRBV5-1
J: TRBJ2-5
D: TRBD2
DNA: TGCGCCAGCAGCACCCGTAGCGGGGGGGAGACCCAGTACTTC
CDR3: CASSTRSGGETQYF

size: .
V: TRBV5-1
J: TRBJ2-1
D: TRBD2
DNA: TGCGCCAGCAGCTTAAGCGGGAGGGTAGGCAATGAGCAGTTCTTC
CDR3: CASSLSGRVGNEQFF

size: .
V: TRBV19
J: TRBJ2-1
D: .
DNA: TGTGCCAGTAGTATTAGGGGCTCCTACAATGAGCAGTTCTTC
CDR3: CASSIRGSYNEQFF

size: .
V: TRBV19
J: TRBJ2-7
D: .
DNA: TGTGCCAGTAGTAGTGACAGGCTCTCCTACGAGCAGTACTTC
CDR3: CASSSDRLSYEQYF

size: .
V: TRBV28
J: TRBJ2-7
D: .
DNA: TGTGCCAGCAGTACAATCGGAGACTCCTACGAGCAGTACTTC
CDR3: CASSTIGDSYEQYF

size: .
V: TRBV28
J: TRBJ2-7
D: TRBD1
DNA: TGTGCCAGCAGTCCCCCAGGGGGCGCTCCCTTTGAGCAGTACTTC
CDR3: CASSPPGGAPFEQYF

size: few
V: TRBV9
J: TRBJ1-2
D: .
DNA: TGTGCCAGCAGCCCTCGGGAAAACTATGGCTACACCTTC
CDR3: CASSPRENYGYTF

size: .
V: TRBV7-8
J: TRBJ2-1
D: TRBD1
DNA: TGTGCCAGCTCTGGACAGGGCTCCTACAATGAGCAGTTCTTC
CDR3: CASSGQGSYNEQFF

size: .
V: TRBV5-4
J: TRBJ1-6
D: .
DNA: TGTGCCAGCAGCAGCGGGCGTGGATTTCCAAATTCACCCCTCCACTTT
CDR3: CASSSGRGFPNSPLHF

size: .
V: TRBV18
J: TRBJ2-7
D: TRBD2
DNA: TGTGCCAGCTCACCAGGGCTAGCGGGATCCTACGAGCAGTACTTC
CDR3: CASSPGLAGSYEQYF